This TCR beta chain emerged from a study of blood T cells in healthy people across ages. The study, taken as a whole, reports: Underestimates were what the diversity estimates from one million T cells were considered to be. Among long-lived donors, naive CD4+ cells were more numerous and diversity higher than in aged donors.

The CDR3 loop spans 14 amino acids. The J segment lost 8 bases and the V segment lost 3 bases, leaving 6 bases of the junction unmatched. Germline values: CDR1 SGHRS, CDR2 YFSETQ. The use of a sample-barcoded 5' primer and a J-beta primer mix characterized a second PCR of 7 to 11 cycles. TCRdb called the 5' RACE reads again in MiXCR, with one record for every CDR3 protein. The sample shows 850,000 to 950,000 distinct CDR3 sequences, 29% of them seen only once. This clonotype came up many times. Its target is not known. Donors were systemically healthy Caucasian individuals from Russia aged roughly 6 to 95 years.

Sequencing was performed on blood. The clonotype was recovered from a woman older than 75 in good health. The chain has TRBV5-1 and TRBJ2-1; the match to TRBD1 covers 9 bases. This CDR3 reads CASSSGTGSDEQFF. CDR3 DNA sequence: TGCGCCAGCAGCTCAGGGACAGGGTCGGATGAGCAGTTCTTC.